The rows below give T cell receptor beta chains drawn from one sample of a study of tumor T cells in aggressive B-cell lymphoma. Profiling relied on immunoSEQ multiplex PCR, and the TCRdb table lists in-frame clones only, not all of them. The data show about 5,600 clones, about 80% seen once. Material for sequencing was tumor tissue. These receptors all come from an adult with diffuse large B cell lymphoma. The CDR3 runs from the conserved cysteine through the conserved F or W. The D gene is left open where the match is weak. Clone size is shown for a subset of rows, as once, few, many or a class of expanded clone.

J,size,D,V,DNA,CDR3
TRBJ2-1,NA,TRBD2,TRBV28,TGTGCCAGCAGCCTGAAGGGCGGGAGATTGTATGAGCAGTTCTTC,CASSLKGGRLYEQFF
TRBJ2-3,NA,NA,TRBV23-1,TGCGCCAGCAGTCAATCCTTGGAGGATACGCAGTATTTT,CASSQSLEDTQYF
TRBJ2-3,once,NA,TRBV9,TGTGCCAGCAGTATAGCTTTGTCAGATACGCAGTATTTT,CASSIALSDTQYF
TRBJ1-5,NA,NA,TRBV7-6,TGTGCCAGCAGCCCCGGGAGTCGGCAGCCCCAGCATTTT,CASSPGSRQPQHF
TRBJ2-1,NA,TRBD1,TRBV5-8,TGTGCCAGCAGCTTGGGACAGGGGTTCTACAATGAGCAGTTCTTC,CASSLGQGFYNEQFF
TRBJ1-1,NA,TRBD1,TRBV2,TGTGCCAGCAGTGTACAGGGGGCGGACACTGAAGCTTTCTTT,CASSVQGADTEAFF
TRBJ2-7,few,NA,TRBV7-9,TGTGCCAGCAGCTTAGCTGACGGAACTAGCTCCTACGAGCAGTACTTC,CASSLADGTSSYEQYF
TRBJ2-7,NA,TRBD2,TRBV4-2,TGTGCCAGCAGCCAACCAGCTAGCGGGACCTACGAGCAGTACTTC,CASSQPASGTYEQYF
TRBJ2-7,NA,NA,TRBV9,TGTGCCAGCAGCGTAGAGGCTAGGCCTTCCTACGAGCAGTACTTC,CASSVEARPSYEQYF
TRBJ1-5,NA,NA,TRBV2,TGTGCCAGCAGTGAACTCCCCGGTCAGCCCCAGCATTTT,CASSELPGQPQHF
TRBJ2-5,NA,NA,TRBV4-2,TGTGCCAGCAGCCAAGATAGTCAAGAGACCCAGTACTTC,CASSQDSQETQYF
TRBJ2-7,NA,NA,TRBV28,TGTGCCAGCAGTTTAGAGGGAGGCGAGCAGTACTTC,CASSLEGGEQYF
TRBJ2-3,NA,TRBD2,TRBV7-2,TGTGCCAGCAGCCGGGGGGGACTAGCAAGATCAGATACGCAGTATTTT,CASSRGGLARSDTQYF
TRBJ2-1,few,NA,TRBV7-6,TGTGCCAGCAGCTTTAGCGGCAGCTCCTACAATGAGCAGTTCTTC,CASSFSGSSYNEQFF
TRBJ2-5,NA,NA,TRBV19,TGTGCCAGTAGTATGACAGAAGAGACCCAGTACTTC,CASSMTEETQYF
TRBJ2-7,NA,NA,TRBV7-2,TGTGCCAGCAGCTTAGAAGACATCTCCTACGAGCAGTACTTC,CASSLEDISYEQYF
TRBJ2-3,NA,NA,TRBV5-1,TGCGCCAGCAGCTACGAGGGAGGCACAGATACGCAGTATTTT,CASSYEGGTDTQYF
TRBJ1-5,NA,TRBD1,TRBV7-9,TGTGCCAGCAACTTAGGAGCAGGGGGTAATCAGCCCCAGCATTTT,CASNLGAGGNQPQHF
TRBJ1-3,NA,NA,TRBV18,TGTGCCAGCTCACCACTGAGCTCTGGAAACACCATATATTTT,CASSPLSSGNTIYF
TRBJ2-7,NA,NA,TRBV6-4,TGTGCCAGCAGTGACGTTTCCGGACAGACGCAGTACTTC,CASSDVSGQTQYF
TRBJ2-7,NA,TRBD1,TRBV7-9,TGTGCCAGCAGCTCCGTTCTCCTCCGACAGGGGCCCTACGAGCAGTACTTC,CASSSVLLRQGPYEQYF
TRBJ1-2,NA,NA,TRBV2,TGTGCCAGCAGTACAGCTCAGGGGCGCGTCTATGGCTACACCTTC,CASSTAQGRVYGYTF
TRBJ2-3,NA,TRBD2,TRBV2,TGTGCCAGCAGTGATCCTAGCGGAGATACGCAGTATTTT,CASSDPSGDTQYF
TRBJ2-3,NA,NA,TRBV28,TGTGCCAGCAGGGAGCGAGGGACGCAGTATTTT,CASRERGTQYF
TRBJ2-7,NA,NA,TRBV5-4,TGTGCCAGCAGCTTGGGACAGTCGGGCTCCGAGCAGTACTTC,CASSLGQSGSEQYF
TRBJ2-2,NA,NA,TRBV27,TGTGCCAGTCGGGTAGTAGGCCTCAACACCGGGGAGCTGTTTTTT,CASRVVGLNTGELFF
TRBJ2-3,NA,NA,TRBV9,TGTGCCAGCAGCGTAGGACTGAGCACAGATACGCAGTATTTT,CASSVGLSTDTQYF
TRBJ1-1,NA,NA,TRBV12-5,TGTGCTAGTGGTTTGACCGGGGGGACTGAAGCTTTCTTT,CASGLTGGTEAFF
TRBJ2-5,once,NA,TRBV7-3,TGTGCCAGCGCTCAAACCCGGCAAGAGACCCAGTACTTC,CASAQTRQETQYF
TRBJ2-2,NA,NA,TRBV11-2,TGTGCCAGCAGCACTAGCACCGTGTACACCGGGGAGCTGTTTTTT,CASSTSTVYTGELFF
TRBJ2-2,few,NA,TRBV27,TGTGCCAGCAGTTTATCGTGGCTAGTCCTAGACTCCACCGGGGAGCTGTTTTTT,CASSLSWLVLDSTGELFF
TRBJ2-6,NA,NA,TRBV19,TGTGCCTCCGGAGACTCTGGGGCCAACGTCCTGACTTTC,CASGDSGANVLTF
TRBJ1-1,NA,NA,TRBV5-4,TGTGCCAGCAGCCCGGGACTTAACACTGAAGCTTTCTTT,CASSPGLNTEAFF
TRBJ1-3,NA,NA,TRBV5-6,TGTGCCAGCAGCTTGGGGAGTCTCTCTGGAAACACCATATATTTT,CASSLGSLSGNTIYF
TRBJ2-2,NA,TRBD1,TRBV9,TGTGCCAGCAGCGGCCCGGGACAGGGTACCGGGGAGCTGTTTTTT,CASSGPGQGTGELFF
TRBJ2-1,few,NA,TRBV6-5,TGTGCCTGCACAGAGGGCTCCGTGTCGGAGCAGTTCTTC,CACTEGSVSEQFF
TRBJ2-5,few,NA,TRBV9,TGTGCCAGCAGCGTAGAGGCAGGGCATGGGGAGACCCAGTACTTC,CASSVEAGHGETQYF
TRBJ1-3,NA,NA,TRBV27,TGTGCCAGCAGTCCGACAGTCTCTGGAAACACCATATATTTT,CASSPTVSGNTIYF
TRBJ2-1,NA,TRBD1,TRBV27,TGTGCCAGCAGTTTGAGACAGGGTTATGAGCAGTTCTTC,CASSLRQGYEQFF
TRBJ1-1,NA,TRBD1,TRBV28,TGTGCCAGCCCGCCCCTACAGGGGATGAACACTGAAGCTTTCTTT,CASPPLQGMNTEAFF
TRBJ1-2,NA,NA,TRBV7-2,TGTGCCAGCAGCTTACAGGGAATCTATGGCTACACCTTC,CASSLQGIYGYTF
TRBJ1-2,NA,NA,TRBV5-1,TGCTCCAGCAGCTTGGCCCAGGGTTTTGACGGCTACACCTTC,CSSSLAQGFDGYTF
TRBJ2-5,NA,NA,TRBV7-2,TGTGCCAGCAGCAGAGTAGAGACCCAGTACTTC,CASSRVETQYF
TRBJ1-5,NA,TRBD1,TRBV28,TGTGCCAGCAGTTTACCGGGGACAGCCAATCAGCCCCAGCATTTT,CASSLPGTANQPQHF
TRBJ2-2,NA,NA,TRBV29-1,TGCAGCGTTGAAGGGCAGGTAGCCGGGGAGCTGTTTTTT,CSVEGQVAGELFF
TRBJ2-3,NA,TRBD2,TRBV28,TGTGCCAGCAAACGACTAGCGGGATTGGATACGCAGTATTTT,CASKRLAGLDTQYF
TRBJ1-1,once,TRBD1,TRBV19,TGTGCCAGTAGTATGGGACAGGTCAGCACTGAAGCTTTCTTT,CASSMGQVSTEAFF
TRBJ2-5,NA,NA,TRBV7-2,TGTGCCAGCAGCTTTCAGCAGGGGCGAGGAGAGACCCAGTACTTC,CASSFQQGRGETQYF
TRBJ2-7,NA,TRBD1,TRBV18,TGTGCCAGCTCACCTACACAGGGGGCGCTCTACGAGCAGTACTTC,CASSPTQGALYEQYF
TRBJ2-7,NA,NA,TRBV6-5,TGTGCCAGCAGTTTCGGCAGGACCTACGAGCAGTACTTC,CASSFGRTYEQYF
TRBJ2-7,NA,NA,TRBV5-4,TGTGCCAGCAGCCCTGGCGGCACTACCTACGAGCAGTACTTC,CASSPGGTTYEQYF
TRBJ2-1,NA,TRBD1,TRBV28,TGTGCCAGCAGTCCGGGACAGGGCCCAGGGTACAATGAGCAGTTCTTC,CASSPGQGPGYNEQFF
TRBJ2-3,few,TRBD1,TRBV4-1,TGCGCCAGCAGCCTCGAGGGGACAGCCCGAGGAGATACGCAGTATTTT,CASSLEGTARGDTQYF
TRBJ2-7,NA,NA,TRBV7-9,TGTGCCAGCAGCTTAGCTGACGGAACTAGCTCCTATGAGCAGTACTTT,CASSLADGTSSYEQYF